This TCR beta chain was sequenced in a study of blood T cell repertoires in COVID-19. Looking at the study overall: Samples representing acute and convalescent COVID-19 were sourced from the United States, Italy and Spain. PBMCs, B-cell-depleted T cells, or T cells were the source of the cDNA or gDNA that made up the material.

In the original processing: The assay estimated nucleated cells by amplifying reference gene primers. Repertoires were generated with immunoSEQ multiplex PCR, while TCRdb's copy carries only in-frame clones and drops some. That table is the source of V, J and clone size, and D and trimming were worked out from the DNA. The sample comprises 100,000 or so clones, around 84% of which are singletons, and 10% to 15% rests with the top ten. V gave up 5 bases and J gave up 8 bases; unmatched junction bases: 11. CDR1 and CDR2 from the germline V gene are SGHTS and YDEGEE. The CDR3 length is 15 residues. This receptor was identified in a woman in her sixties in a cohort sampled during active or convalescent COVID-19. Material for sequencing was peripheral blood. V and J are TRBV5-8 and TRBJ2-1; 9 bases agree with TRBD1. The chain's CDR3 is CASSFGTGIRDEQFF. Here the CDR3 DNA reads TGTGCCAGCAGTTTTGGGACAGGGATACGGGATGAGCAGTTCTTC.